This TCR beta chain was found in a study of beta chain features in type 1 diabetes. Whole-study results and caveats: Patients showed naive, central memory and Treg TCRB repertoires that appeared more similar than those of healthy donors. Type 1 diabetes patients showed a moderate but significant shortening of TCRB CDR3s in all four CD4+ subsets.

A single heparinised draw of approximately 100 mL on average was taken per donor. Purity exceeded 95% in all sorted populations. The CDR3 totals 13 residues. V lost 4 bases to trimming and J lost 4 bases, with 13 bases between them. Germline assignment: CDR1 SQVTM and CDR2 ANQGSEA. About this clone: Its antigen remains unknown.

Reverse transcribing all isolated RNA meant expressed TCRB transcripts were sequenced. Reads for stem cell-like memory T cell samples averaged roughly 950,000. The method was immunoSEQ multiplex PCR; TCRdb's version includes in-frame clones alone and lacks a portion of them. Of some 26,000 clones in the sample, approximately 70% were seen once. This TCR derives from a woman in her thirties or forties with type 1 diabetes. The V call is TRBV29-1, the J call TRBJ2-5; D not certain. The sequencing input was stem cell memory CD4+ T cells from blood. Here the CDR3 reads CSVVWPSRETQYF. The DNA for the CDR3 is TGCAGCGTTGTATGGCCTTCTCGAGAGACCCAGTACTTC.